In this sample, the clone carrying this T cell receptor (beta chain) turned up once. The identical CDR3 is also encoded by other nucleotide sequences in the sample. These data originate in a study of blood T cell repertoires in COVID-19. Study context: Some COVID-19 samples were acute and others convalescent; all came from the United States, Italy and Spain. Sources were T cells, B-cell-depleted T cells, or PBMCs; the material itself was cDNA or gDNA.

Those enrolled in Seattle joined during active infection and were followed longitudinally afterward. The CDR3 contains 14 residues. Germline CDR1 reads MNHNY; CDR2 reads SVGAGI (reference sequence). The V gene lost 2 bases and the J gene lost 2 bases, with 7 bases spanning the gap. Authors' data handling: By means of reference gene primer amplification, nucleated cell counts were estimated. Data came from immunoSEQ multiplex PCR; TCRdb stores just in-frame clones and leaves some out. V and J calls and clone size are as listed in that table; D and trimming were resolved from the DNA. The sample lists roughly 160,000 clones; more than 75% were seen once.

The chain has TRBV6-6 and TRBJ1-5; D not certain. The receptor was derived from a woman in her 50s with COVID-19, enrolled during active disease. Sample: peripheral blood. CDR3 sequence reads: CASSYSEGNQPQHF. The DNA for the CDR3 is TGTGCCAGCAGTTACAGTGAGGGCAATCAGCCCCAGCATTTT.